Listed below are T cell receptor beta chains from one sample, sequenced in a study of human T cells and chemical hapten exposure. TCRdb called the RACE reads again in MiXCR, with one record for every CDR3 protein. This repertoire shows about 140,000 distinct CDR3 sequences, approximately 12% found once; its top ten account for roughly 1.4%. Sequencing was performed on whole blood, taken in connection with sensitization to the hapten diphenylcyclopropenone (DPC). These receptors were taken from a woman in her 50s with alopecia areata. Some clones in this sample may be carry-over from other donors' samples. Each CDR3 is given with its conserved first and last residue. Fields, in order: J gene, V gene, D gene, clone size, CDR3 protein, CDR3 DNA. The D gene is left open where the match is weak. The size of a clone is reported for some rows only, either as once, few or many, or as a class for expanded clones.

TRBJ2-1	TRBV7-2	.	.	CASSLGLSSYNEQFF	TGTGCCAGCAGCTTAGGGCTTAGCTCCTACAATGAGCAGTTCTTC
TRBJ1-1	TRBV7-2	.	.	CASSPNMNTEAFF	TGTGCCAGCAGCCCCAACATGAACACTGAAGCTTTCTTT
TRBJ1-2	TRBV27	TRBD1	few	CASSFRGDGYTF	TGTGCCAGCAGTTTCAGGGGGGATGGCTACACCTTC
TRBJ2-2	TRBV4-3	TRBD2	.	CASSQGAGLNTGELFF	TGCGCCAGCAGCCAAGGAGCGGGACTGAACACCGGGGAGCTGTTTTTT
TRBJ2-1	TRBV4-2	.	few	CASSQEGGEQFF	TGTGCCAGCAGCCAAGAAGGAGGTGAGCAGTTCTTC
TRBJ2-1	TRBV7-3	.	few	CASSLEASTGQFF	TGTGCCAGCAGCTTAGAGGCCTCCACGGGGCAGTTCTTC
TRBJ2-1	TRBV12-3/TRBV12-4	TRBD2	few	CASSWVGLAGVGSYNEQFF	TGTGCCAGCAGTTGGGTCGGACTAGCGGGAGTAGGGTCCTACAATGAGCAGTTCTTC
TRBJ2-1	TRBV4-1	TRBD2	.	CASSLGLARNEQFF	TGCGCCAGCAGCCTCGGACTAGCGCGGAATGAGCAGTTCTTC
TRBJ1-2	TRBV13	.	few	CASSLVRGDYGYTF	TGTGCCAGCAGCTTAGTTAGGGGCGACTATGGCTACACCTTC
TRBJ1-4	TRBV25-1	.	many	CASSGGRPGRVEKLFF	TGTGCCAGCAGTGGGGGAAGGCCGGGACGGGTTGAAAAACTGTTTTTT
TRBJ1-4	TRBV2	.	.	CASTLTRGNEKLFF	TGTGCCAGCACCCTGACTAGGGGGAATGAAAAACTGTTTTTT
TRBJ1-5	TRBV6-1	.	.	CASSILRDTYQPQHF	TGTGCCAGCAGTATACTCCGGGACACCTATCAGCCCCAGCATTTT
TRBJ1-3	TRBV5-6	.	.	CASSIRTVSSGNTIYF	TGTGCCAGCAGCATCAGGACCGTAAGCTCTGGAAACACCATATATTTT
TRBJ2-1	TRBV4-1	TRBD2	few	CASSQDVGLAENEQFF	TGCGCCAGCAGCCAAGATGTTGGACTAGCGGAAAATGAGCAGTTCTTC
TRBJ2-7	TRBV10-2	TRBD1	.	CASSESKGVQGGIRIEQYF	TGCGCCAGCAGTGAGTCGAAAGGGGTACAGGGGGGCATCCGTATCGAGCAGTACTTC
TRBJ1-5	TRBV30	.	few	CAWSSSNQPQHF	TGTGCCTGGAGTTCCAGCAATCAGCCCCAGCATTTT
TRBJ2-5	TRBV6-2/TRBV6-3	TRBD2	.	CASLGGKKAQYF	TGTGCCAGCCTCGGGGGGAAGAAGGCCCAGTACTTC
TRBJ2-5	TRBV29-1	.	few	CSVGWPSAPIRGGYQETQYF	TGCAGCGTTGGTTGGCCCTCCGCCCCAATCAGGGGAGGGTACCAAGAGACCCAGTACTTC
TRBJ2-5	TRBV27	TRBD2	many	CASSLERGTQETQYF	TGTGCCAGCAGTTTAGAGCGGGGGACCCAAGAGACCCAGTACTTC
TRBJ1-5	TRBV6-2/TRBV6-3	.	many	CAIQGGNQPQHF	TGTGCCATCCAGGGTGGCAATCAGCCCCAGCATTTT
TRBJ1-5	TRBV10-2	.	few	CASKGGSNQPQHF	TGCGCCAGCAAAGGGGGGAGCAATCAGCCCCAGCATTTT
TRBJ2-3	TRBV5-1	.	many	CASSLASRSGDTQYF	TGCGCCAGCAGCTTGGCCTCTCGGAGCGGGGATACGCAGTATTTT
TRBJ2-7	TRBV28	TRBD2	few	CASRSSSGALGGEQYF	TGTGCCAGCAGATCCTCTAGCGGGGCCTTGGGAGGCGAGCAGTACTTC
TRBJ1-4	TRBV30	.	.	CAWSVNSKKLFF	TGTGCCTGGAGCGTAAATTCGAAAAAACTGTTTTTT
TRBJ2-7	TRBV5-1	TRBD1	many	CASSSTGATHEQYF	TGCGCCAGCAGCTCCACAGGGGCAACGCACGAGCAGTACTTC
TRBJ2-1	TRBV7-2	TRBD1	many	CASSLGGTGHNEQFF	TGTGCCAGCAGCTTAGGCGGGACAGGGCACAATGAGCAGTTCTTC
TRBJ2-2	TRBV5-1	TRBD1	.	CASSQDRGTGELFF	TGCGCCAGCAGCCAGGACAGGGGGACCGGGGAGCTGTTTTTT
TRBJ2-7	TRBV7-2	.	many	CASTRTLSYEQYF	TGTGCCAGCACCCGGACTCTTTCCTACGAGCAGTACTTC
TRBJ2-7	TRBV28	.	few	CASRPGEEQYF	TGTGCCAGCAGACCGGGGGAGGAGCAGTACTTC
TRBJ2-5	TRBV13	.	.	CASSSSTLGETQYF	TGTGCCAGCAGCTCGTCTACCCTGGGGGAGACCCAGTACTTC
TRBJ2-7	TRBV5-1	.	many	CASSLDAISYEQYF	TGCGCCAGCAGCTTGGATGCAATCTCCTACGAGCAGTACTTC
TRBJ2-7	TRBV3-1	TRBD1	few	CASSQDGRQGIEQYF	TGTGCCAGCAGCCAAGATGGAAGACAGGGGATCGAGCAGTACTTC
TRBJ2-1	TRBV7-8	TRBD2	many	CASSLGISGRLYNEQFF	TGTGCCAGCAGCTTAGGGATTAGCGGGAGGCTTTACAATGAGCAGTTCTTC
TRBJ1-5	TRBV6-2/TRBV6-3	.	many	CASSFEGNGQPQHF	TGTGCCAGCAGTTTCGAGGGAAACGGTCAGCCCCAGCATTTT
TRBJ2-7	TRBV7-2	TRBD2	.	CASSFGTSGRYSYEQYF	TGTGCCAGCAGCTTCGGGACTAGCGGGAGGTACTCCTACGAGCAGTACTTC
TRBJ2-1	TRBV10-3	TRBD2	.	CAISSGTSGLSSSYNEQFF	TGTGCCATCAGTTCCGGGACTAGCGGGCTTTCTAGCTCCTACAATGAGCAGTTCTTC
TRBJ2-1	TRBV29-1	TRBD2	few	CSVEDRLAASYNEQFF	TGCAGCGTTGAAGATCGGCTAGCGGCTTCCTACAATGAGCAGTTCTTC
TRBJ2-7	TRBV30	TRBD2	few	CAWMEAGAYEQYF	TGTGCCTGGATGGAAGCGGGAGCCTACGAGCAGTACTTC
TRBJ2-7	TRBV27	.	.	CASRTTGPTGRSSYEQYF	TGTGCCAGCAGAACGACAGGTCCGACTGGCAGGAGCTCCTACGAGCAGTACTTC
TRBJ2-3	TRBV19	.	few	CASSRWRPRGSSTDTQYF	TGTGCCAGTAGTAGATGGAGGCCGCGTGGGTCTTCGACAGATACGCAGTATTTT
TRBJ2-7	TRBV5-1	TRBD2	few	CASSSVSGTAYEQYF	TGCGCCAGCAGCTCCGTTAGCGGGACCGCCTACGAGCAGTACTTC
TRBJ1-1	TRBV29-1	.	few	CSVRGRMNTEAFF	TGCAGCGTCCGGGGACGGATGAACACTGAAGCTTTCTTT
TRBJ2-1	TRBV29-1	.	many	CSALRTYNEQFF	TGCAGCGCCCTACGGACCTACAATGAGCAGTTCTTC
TRBJ2-3	TRBV12-3/TRBV12-4	.	once	CASSLTPSTDTQYF	TGTGCCAGCAGTTTGACACCTAGCACAGATACGCAGTATTTT
TRBJ1-5	TRBV5-1	.	.	CASSLAGEPGQPQHF	TGCGCCAGCAGCTTGGCGGGGGAACCAGGGCAGCCCCAGCATTTT
TRBJ2-2	TRBV27	TRBD1	once	CASSLDRVSTRELFF	TGTGCCAGCAGTTTAGACAGGGTGTCCACCCGGGAGCTGTTTTTT
TRBJ1-1	TRBV29-1	.	.	CSVQGVANTEAFF	TGCAGCGTTCAGGGAGTAGCGAACACTGAAGCTTTCTTT